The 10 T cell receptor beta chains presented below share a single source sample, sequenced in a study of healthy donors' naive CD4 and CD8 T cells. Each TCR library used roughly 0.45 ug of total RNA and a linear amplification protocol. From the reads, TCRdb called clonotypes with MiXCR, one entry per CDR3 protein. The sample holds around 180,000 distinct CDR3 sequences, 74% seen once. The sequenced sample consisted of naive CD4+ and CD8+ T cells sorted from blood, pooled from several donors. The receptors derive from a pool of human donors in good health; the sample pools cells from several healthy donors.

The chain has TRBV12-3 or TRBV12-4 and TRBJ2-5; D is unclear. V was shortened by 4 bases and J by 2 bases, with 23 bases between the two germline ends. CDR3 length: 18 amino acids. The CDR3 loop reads CASSSSDLTVSVQETQYF. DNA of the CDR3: TGTGCCAGCAGTTCAAGTGACCTGACTGTTTCGGTTCAAGAGACCCAGTACTTC.

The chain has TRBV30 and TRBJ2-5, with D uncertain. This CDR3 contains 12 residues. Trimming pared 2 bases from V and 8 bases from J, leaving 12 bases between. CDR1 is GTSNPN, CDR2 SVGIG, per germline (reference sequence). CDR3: CAWSFQQQTQYF. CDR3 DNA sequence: TGTGCCTGGAGTTTCCAGCAGCAAACCCAGTACTTC. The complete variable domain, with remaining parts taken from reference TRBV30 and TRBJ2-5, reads SQTIHQWPATLVQPVGSPLSLECTVEGTSNPNLYWYRQAAGRGLQLLFYSVGIGQISSEVPQNLSASRPQDRQFILSSKKLLLSDSGFYLCAWSFQQQTQYFGPGTRLLVL.

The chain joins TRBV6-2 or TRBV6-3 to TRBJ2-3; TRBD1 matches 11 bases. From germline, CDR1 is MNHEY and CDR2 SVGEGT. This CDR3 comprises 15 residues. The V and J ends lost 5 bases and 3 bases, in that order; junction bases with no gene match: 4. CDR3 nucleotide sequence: TGTGCCAGCAGTCCCGGGACAGGGGGAACAGATACGCAGTATTTT. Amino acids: CASSPGTGGTDTQYF.

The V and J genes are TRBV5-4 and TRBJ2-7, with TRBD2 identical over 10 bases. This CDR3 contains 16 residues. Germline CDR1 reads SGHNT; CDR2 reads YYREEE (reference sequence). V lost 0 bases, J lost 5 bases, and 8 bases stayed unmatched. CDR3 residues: CASSLEVGLAGDEQYF. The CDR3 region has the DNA TGTGCCAGCAGCTTGGAAGTTGGGCTAGCGGGAGACGAGCAGTACTTC.

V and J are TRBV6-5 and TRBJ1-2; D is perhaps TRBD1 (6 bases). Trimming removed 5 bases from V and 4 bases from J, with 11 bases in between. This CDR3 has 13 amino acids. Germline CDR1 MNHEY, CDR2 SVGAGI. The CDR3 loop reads CASSSRQAYGYTF. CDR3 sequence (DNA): TGTGCCAGCAGTAGTAGACAGGCCTATGGCTACACCTTC.

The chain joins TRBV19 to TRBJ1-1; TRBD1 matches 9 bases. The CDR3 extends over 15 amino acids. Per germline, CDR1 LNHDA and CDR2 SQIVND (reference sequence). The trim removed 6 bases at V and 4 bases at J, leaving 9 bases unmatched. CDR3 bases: TGTGCCAGTAGCTATGGACAGGGGTCGAGCACTGAAGCTTTCTTT. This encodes CASSYGQGSSTEAFF.

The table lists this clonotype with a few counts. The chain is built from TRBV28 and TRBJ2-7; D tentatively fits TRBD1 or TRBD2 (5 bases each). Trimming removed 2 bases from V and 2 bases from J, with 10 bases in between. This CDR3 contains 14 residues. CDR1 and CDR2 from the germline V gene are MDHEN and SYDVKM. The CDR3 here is CASSLTGGTYEQYF. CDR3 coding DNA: TGTGCCAGCAGTTTAACAGGAGGCACCTACGAGCAGTACTTC.

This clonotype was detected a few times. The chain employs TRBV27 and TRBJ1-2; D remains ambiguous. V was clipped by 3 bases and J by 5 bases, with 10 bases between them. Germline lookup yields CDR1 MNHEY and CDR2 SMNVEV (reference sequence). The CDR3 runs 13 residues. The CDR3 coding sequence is TGTGCCAGCAGTTTTATAGCAGGTTATGGCTACACCTTC. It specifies CASSFIAGYGYTF.

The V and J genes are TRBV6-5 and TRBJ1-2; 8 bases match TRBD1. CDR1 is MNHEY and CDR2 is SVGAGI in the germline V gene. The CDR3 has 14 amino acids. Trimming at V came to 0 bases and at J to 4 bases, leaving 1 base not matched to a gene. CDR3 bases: TGTGCCAGCAGTTACTCGACAGGGGTCTATGGCTACACCTTC. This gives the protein CASSYSTGVYGYTF.

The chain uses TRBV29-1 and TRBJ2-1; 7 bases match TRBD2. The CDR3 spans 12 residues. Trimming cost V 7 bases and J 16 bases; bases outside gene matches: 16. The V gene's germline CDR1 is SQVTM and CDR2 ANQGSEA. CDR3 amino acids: CSAGTAREARFF. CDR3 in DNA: TGCAGCGCTGGGACGGCACGGGAGGCCCGATTCTTC.